The present entry profiles one T cell receptor beta chain with its context. CDR3 length equals 16 residues. Germline V CDR1 and CDR2: SGHRS, YFSETQ. Trimming pared 4 bases from V and 2 bases from J, leaving 18 bases between. These data originate in a study of blood T cell repertoires in COVID-19. Overall study context: Sources were T cells, B-cell-depleted T cells, or PBMCs; the material itself was cDNA or gDNA.

Using immunoSEQ multiplex PCR, the repertoire was profiled, and TCRdb retains in-frame clones only, with some absent. The table has under 150,000 clones, 75% to 90% seen once; the top ten hold roughly 4%. The chain joins TRBV5-1 to TRBJ1-2; a possible D gene is TRBD1 (6 bases). This receptor was identified in a human donor in a cohort sampled during active COVID-19. The sample consisted of peripheral blood. The CDR3 coding sequence is TGCGCCAGCAGCGAAAAGGACCAAACAGGGAACTATGGCTACACCTTC. Translation: CASSEKDQTGNYGYTF. The variable domain in full, completed from reference TRBV5-1 and TRBJ1-2, reads KAGVTQTPRYLIKTRGQQVTLSCSPISGHRSVSWYQQTPGQGLQFLFEYFSETQRNKGNFPGRFSGRQFSNSRSEMNVSTLELGDSALYLCASSEKDQTGNYGYTFGSGTRLTVV.